This record looks at one TCR beta chain sequence and its context. Its antigen is currently unknown. The data stem from a study of CD8 T cells in ankylosing spondylitis. The study's findings and limits: For ankylosing spondylitis blood, a TCR beta motif of under ten highly homologous variants appeared characteristic.

Using quantitative 5'-RACE with molecular barcodes, the authors made TCR beta libraries. TCRdb itself ran the 5' RACE reads through MiXCR, one entry per CDR3 protein. The repertoire holds approximately 540,000 distinct CDR3 sequences, with approximately 11% as singletons. Trimming removed 2 bases from V and 1 base from J, with 7 bases in between. The CDR3 runs to 14 residues. Germline V lookup: CDR1 MNHEY, CDR2 SVGAGI. The V call is TRBV6-5, the J call TRBJ2-3, with D uncertain. The receptor was isolated from a male donor with ankylosing spondylitis. The sequencing sample was made of blood, either unsorted or a sorted T cell fraction (not recorded which). Written as DNA, the CDR3 is TGTGCCAGCAGTTACGGGGTCCGCACAGATACGCAGTATTTT. This sequence encodes CASSYGVRTDTQYF.